The 18 T cell receptor beta chains in this list originate from one sample, sequenced in a study of T cells after yellow fever vaccination. One entry per CDR3 protein, called by TCRdb with MiXCR from the 5' RACE reads. The sample carries roughly 74,000 distinct CDR3 sequences, approximately 7.7% recorded once. The sequenced sample was CD8+ T cells sorted from PBMCs, obtained about 5 days after the first yellow fever vaccination. The receptors were gathered from a young man who received the YFV17D yellow fever vaccine.

The genes are TRBV4-1 and TRBJ2-7; D uncertain. The germline CDR1 and CDR2 sequences are MGHRA and YSYEKL. The CDR3 runs to 13 residues. The V and J ends lost 2 bases and 6 bases respectively, with 11 bases between them. The CDR3 nucleotides are TGCGCCAGCAGCCAACCTGGTGCGGTCGAGCAGTACGTC. Encoded protein: CASSQPGAVEQYV.

This clonotype occurred a few times. CDR3 residues: CASSLAVGIYEQYF. CDR3 in DNA: TGTGCCAGCAGCTTAGCCGTAGGGATCTACGAGCAGTACTTC. This sequence joins TRBV11-2 and TRBJ2-7, with D unclear. V was trimmed by 1 base and J by 3 bases, leaving 10 bases between them. The CDR3 is made up of 14 amino acids. CDR1 SGHAT and CDR2 FQNNGV come from the germline V gene.

Ten or more counts support this clonotype. The CDR3 DNA follows: TGCAGCGTCGGACCGGGACTCCTCGGTCTCTACAATGAGCAGTTCTTC. This gives the protein CSVGPGLLGLYNEQFF. This chain joins TRBV29-1 and TRBJ2-1, with a possible D match to TRBD2 (6 bases). Trimming stripped 6 bases from V and 3 bases from J, with 21 bases between. Germline assignment: CDR1 SQVTM and CDR2 ANQGSEA. The CDR3 covers 16 residues.

This clonotype showed up many times. The J gene is TRBJ2-7, the V gene TRBV21-1; the table gives TRBD1 as D, unverified against the DNA. TRBV21-1 is shown as a pseudogene. The length of the CDR3 is 14 residues. The CDR3 region has the DNA TGTGCCAGCAGCATGCGCTACAGGTTCTACGAGCAGTACGTC. As protein: CASSMRYRFYEQYV.

The chain is built from TRBV7-2 and TRBJ2-3, with 9 bases that match TRBD1. The J segment lost 4 bases and the V segment lost 5 bases, leaving 10 bases of the junction unmatched. In germline, CDR1 is SGHTA, CDR2 FQGNSA. The CDR3 is 16 residues long. CDR3 region: CASSTRTGDFPDTQYF. CDR3 bases: TGTGCCAGCAGCACCCGGACAGGGGATTTCCCAGATACGCAGTATTTT.

This clonotype came up a few times. The genes are TRBV20-1 and TRBJ1-2; D uncertain. The CDR3 sequence is 15 residues long. CDR1 and CDR2 (germline): DFQATT, SNEGSKA (reference sequence). V was cut by 0 bases and J by 7 bases, with 18 bases left in between. DNA of the CDR3: TGCAGTGCTAGAGATCAGGAGATCAGTTGGGGTGGCTACACCTTC. It encodes CSARDQEISWGGYTF.

In regard to this clonotype: One end of the junction fails to match germline, which may point to a read error. This chain links TRBV6-5 with TRBJ2-3; D call uncertain. This CDR3 has 12 amino acids. The germline gives CDR1 MNHEY, CDR2 SVGAGI. The CDR3 sequence is CAISSFTDTQYF. CDR3 DNA sequence: TGTGCCATCAGTTCTTTCACAGATACGCAGTATTTT.

In this sample, this clonotype turned up a few times. This chain connects TRBV4-1 to TRBJ1-2; no clear D gene. This CDR3 region has 13 residues. CDR1 and CDR2 (germline): MGHRA, YSYEKL. V shed 2 bases and J shed 4 bases, with 8 bases lying between them. The CDR3 here is CASSQSISYGYTF. CDR3 coding DNA: TGCGCCAGCAGCCAATCCATCAGCTATGGCTACACCTTC.

The rearrangement joins TRBV9 to TRBJ2-5, with unresolved D. CDR3 length equals 13 residues. The V gene lost 4 bases and the J gene lost 6 bases, with 13 bases spanning the gap. Germline values: CDR1 SGDLS, CDR2 YYNGEE. The DNA for the CDR3 is TGTGCCAGCAGCCCATCTTTAGGAAAGACCCAGTACTTC. This encodes CASSPSLGKTQYF. Based on the CDR3 plus reference TRBV9 and TRBJ2-5, the full variable domain is DSGVTQTPKHLITATGQRVTLRCSPRSGDLSVYWYQQSLDQGLQFLIQYYNGEERAKGNILERFSAQQFPDLHSELNLSSLELGDSALYFCASSPSLGKTQYFGPGTRLLVL.

The gene calls are TRBV7-8 and TRBJ1-2; D is perhaps TRBD1 (6 bases). Trimming took off 0 bases at V and 2 bases at J, with 7 bases between the two ends. Germline lookup yields CDR1 SGHVS and CDR2 FQNEAQ. The CDR3 totals 14 residues. The CDR3 loop reads CASSLARGNYGYTF. DNA for the CDR3: TGTGCCAGCAGCTTAGCGAGGGGGAACTATGGCTACACCTTC.

This clonotype occurred many times. This chain connects TRBV5-6 to TRBJ2-7; TRBD2 matches 11 bases. Germline loops: CDR1 SGHDT, CDR2 YYEEEE. This CDR3 spans 15 amino acids. With V trimmed by 1 base and J by 3 bases, 3 bases remained unmatched. The CDR3 DNA is TGTGCCAGCAGCTTGACTAGCGGGGGTATCTACGAGCAGTACTTC. Amino acid sequence: CASSLTSGGIYEQYF.

This clonotype showed up just a few times. The chain recombines TRBV20-1 with TRBJ2-7; no definite D call. V was cut by 4 bases and J by 6 bases, with 16 bases left in between. The CDR3 covers 13 residues. Germline CDR1 is DFQATT and CDR2 is SNEGSKA (reference sequence). CDR3 loop: CSAIRESPGEQYF. In nucleotides, the CDR3 is TGCAGTGCTATTCGTGAATCCCCTGGCGAGCAGTACTTC.

The CDR3 reads CASGRGLAEKLFF. DNA for the CDR3: TGTGCCAGCGGCCGGGGGCTTGCTGAAAAACTGTTTTTT. J is TRBJ1-4 and V is TRBV7-9; maybe TRBD1 (6 bases). There are 13 residues in the CDR3. Germline CDR1 SEHNR, CDR2 FQNEAQ (reference sequence). V was clipped by 8 bases and J by 7 bases, with 14 bases between them.

Note on this clonotype: It may be a read error: a sequence one base away is much more abundant. The chain links TRBV5-1 to TRBJ1-1; D possibly corresponds to TRBD1 (5 bases). Looked up from germline, CDR1 is SGHRS and CDR2 is YFSETQ. The length of the CDR3 is 18 residues. The chain's CDR3 is CAGSLKSIDIRVNTEAFF. CDR3 sequence (DNA): TGCGCCGGCAGCCTGAAGTCAATTGATATCAGGGTGAACACTGAAGCTTTCTTT.

V is TRBV7-3 and J is TRBJ2-2, with 7 bases identical to TRBD1. Germline-derived CDR1 and CDR2 are SGHTA and FQGTGA. This CDR3 is built from 15 residues. J was trimmed by 2 bases and V by 11 bases; bases with no gene match: 11. Here the CDR3 reads CASWGRQGNTGELFF. In DNA, the CDR3 is TGTGCCTCCTGGGGGAGACAGGGTAACACCGGGGAGCTGTTTTTT.

This clonotype has more than one count but fewer than ten. The V and J genes are TRBV12-3 or TRBV12-4 and TRBJ2-3; D is tentatively TRBD1 or TRBD2 (6 bases each). This CDR3 is built from 16 residues. Trimming removed 5 bases from V and 4 bases from J, with 19 bases in between. In nucleotides, the CDR3 is TGTGCCAGCAGTAACCCTTTTGGGGGGCCCTCAGATACGCAGTATTTT. Amino acid sequence: CASSNPFGGPSDTQYF.

The V call is TRBV12-3 or TRBV12-4, the J call TRBJ2-1; 11 bases map to TRBD2. This CDR3 is built from 13 residues. Unmatched junction bases numbered 4, after V lost 7 bases and J lost 8 bases. In nucleotides, the CDR3 is TGTGCCAGCACCACTAGCGGGGGTGATGAGCAGTTCTTC. This translates into CASTTSGGDEQFF.

This clonotype was recorded at least ten times. This chain uses TRBV29-1 with TRBJ2-2; tentative D call: TRBD2 (5 bases). The V and J ends lost 5 bases and 2 bases respectively, with 9 bases between them. The CDR3 extends over 13 amino acids. CDR1 SQVTM and CDR2 ANQGSEA come from the germline V gene. CDR3 in DNA: TGCAGCGTTCACCGGGAAAACACCGGGGAGCTGTTTTTT. Encoded protein: CSVHRENTGELFF.